This T cell receptor (beta chain) stems from a study of identical twins. Overall study results and limits: Cord blood's abundant beta clonotypes had fewer insertions, unlike memory repertoires.

Healthy Caucasians were all of the donors. This clonotype showed up just a few times. Its antigen is not identified. One entry per CDR3 protein results from TCRdb running MiXCR on the 5' RACE reads. The table lists 310,000 or so distinct CDR3 sequences, more than 6.5% of them singletons, with over 2% in the top ten. The CDR3 covers 16 residues. Trimming took 2 bases from V and 3 from J; bases not matched to a gene: 9. Per germline, CDR1 SEHNR and CDR2 FQNEAQ (reference sequence). The sample also formed part of further work on yellow fever vaccine responses in identical twins.

The V and J genes are TRBV7-9 and TRBJ2-5; 7 bases align to TRBD2. The TCR originated in a woman between 18 and 30 years old in good health. Sequencing was carried out using memory (CD45RO+) T cells sorted from blood. CDR3 nucleotides: TGTGCCAGCAGCTTAATCATGGCGGGAGAGAAAGAGACCCAGTACTTC. Its translation: CASSLIMAGEKETQYF.